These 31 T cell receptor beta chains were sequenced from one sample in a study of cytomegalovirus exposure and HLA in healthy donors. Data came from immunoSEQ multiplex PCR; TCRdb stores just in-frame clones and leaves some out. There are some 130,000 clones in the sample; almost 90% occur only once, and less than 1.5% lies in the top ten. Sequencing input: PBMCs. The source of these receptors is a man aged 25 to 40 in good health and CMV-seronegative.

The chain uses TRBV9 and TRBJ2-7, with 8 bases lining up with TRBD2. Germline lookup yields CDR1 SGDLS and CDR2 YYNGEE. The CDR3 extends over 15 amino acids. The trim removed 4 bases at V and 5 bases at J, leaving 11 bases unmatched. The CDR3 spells CASSKGLAGSHEQYF. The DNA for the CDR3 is TGTGCCAGCAGCAAAGGACTAGCTGGGTCCCACGAGCAGTACTTC.

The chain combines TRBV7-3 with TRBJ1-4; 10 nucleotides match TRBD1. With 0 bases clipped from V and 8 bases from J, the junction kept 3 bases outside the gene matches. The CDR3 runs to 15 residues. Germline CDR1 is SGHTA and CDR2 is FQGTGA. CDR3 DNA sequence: TGTGCCAGCAGCTTAACCGGGACAGGGGCCGAAAAACTGTTTTTT. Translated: CASSLTGTGAEKLFF. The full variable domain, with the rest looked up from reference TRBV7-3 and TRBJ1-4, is GAGVSQTPSNKVTEKGKYVELRCDPISGHTALYWYRQSLGQGPEFLIYFQGTGAADDSGLPNDRFFAVRPEGSVSTLKIQRTERGDSAVYLCASSLTGTGAEKLFFGSGTQLSVL.

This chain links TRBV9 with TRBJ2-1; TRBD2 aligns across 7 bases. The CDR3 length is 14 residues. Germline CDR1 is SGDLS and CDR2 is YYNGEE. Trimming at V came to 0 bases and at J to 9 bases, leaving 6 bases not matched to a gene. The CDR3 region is CASSVVGLRTEQFF. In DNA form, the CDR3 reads TGTGCCAGCAGCGTAGTGGGACTAAGAACTGAGCAGTTCTTC.

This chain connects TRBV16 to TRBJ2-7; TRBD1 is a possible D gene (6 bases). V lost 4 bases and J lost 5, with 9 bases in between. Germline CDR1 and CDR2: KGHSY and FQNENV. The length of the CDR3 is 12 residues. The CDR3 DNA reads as TGTGCCAGCAGCCCTTACAGGGACGAGCAGTACTTC. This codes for CASSPYRDEQYF.

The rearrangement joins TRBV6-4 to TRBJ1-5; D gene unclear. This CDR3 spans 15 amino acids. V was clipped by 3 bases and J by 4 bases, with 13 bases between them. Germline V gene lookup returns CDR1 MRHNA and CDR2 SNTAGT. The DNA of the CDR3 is TGTGCCAGCAGTGAAGGTGACGGGAGGAATCAGCCCCAGCATTTT. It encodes CASSEGDGRNQPQHF.

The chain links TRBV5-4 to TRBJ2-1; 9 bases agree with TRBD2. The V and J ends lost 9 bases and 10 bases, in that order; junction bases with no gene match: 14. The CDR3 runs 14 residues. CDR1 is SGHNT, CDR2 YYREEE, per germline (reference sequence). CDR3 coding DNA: TGTGCCACCCCCAAGATAGCGGGAGAAAGAGAGCAGTTCTTC. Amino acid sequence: CATPKIAGEREQFF.

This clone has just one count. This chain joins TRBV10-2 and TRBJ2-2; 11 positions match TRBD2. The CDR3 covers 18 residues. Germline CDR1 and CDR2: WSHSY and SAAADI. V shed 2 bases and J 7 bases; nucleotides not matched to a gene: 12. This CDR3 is CASSEKLAGVGRGGELFF. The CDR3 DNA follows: TGCGCCAGCAGTGAGAAACTAGCGGGAGTCGGCCGTGGCGGGGAGCTGTTTTTT.

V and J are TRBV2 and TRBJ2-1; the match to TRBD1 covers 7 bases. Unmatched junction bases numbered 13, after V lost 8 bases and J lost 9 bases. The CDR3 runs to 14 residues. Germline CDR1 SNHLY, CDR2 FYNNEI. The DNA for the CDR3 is TGTGCCAGCTCGACAGGGCAGGGTCTGGGTGAGCAGTTCTTC. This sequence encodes CASSTGQGLGEQFF.

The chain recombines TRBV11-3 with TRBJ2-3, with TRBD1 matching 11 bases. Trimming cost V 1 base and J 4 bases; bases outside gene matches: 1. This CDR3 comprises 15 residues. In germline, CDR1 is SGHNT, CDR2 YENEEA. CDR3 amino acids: CASSLGTGGADTQYF. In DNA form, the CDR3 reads TGTGCCAGCAGCTTAGGGACAGGGGGCGCAGATACGCAGTATTTT.

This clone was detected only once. The CDR3 spells CASSHDRGTEAFF. The CDR3 DNA sequence: TGCGCCAGCAGCCATGACCGGGGCACTGAAGCTTTCTTT. The chain carries TRBV4-3 and TRBJ1-1; D not resolved. V gave up 3 bases and J gave up 4 bases, with 9 bases separating them. The germline CDR1 and CDR2 sequences are LGHNA and YSLEER. The CDR3 is 13 amino acids.

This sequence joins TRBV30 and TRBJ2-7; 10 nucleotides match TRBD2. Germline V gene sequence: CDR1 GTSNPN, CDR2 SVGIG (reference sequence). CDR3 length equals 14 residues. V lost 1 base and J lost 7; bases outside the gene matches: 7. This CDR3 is CAWSALAGVGEQYF. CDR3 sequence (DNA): TGTGCCTGGAGTGCCCTAGCGGGAGTGGGGGAGCAGTACTTC.

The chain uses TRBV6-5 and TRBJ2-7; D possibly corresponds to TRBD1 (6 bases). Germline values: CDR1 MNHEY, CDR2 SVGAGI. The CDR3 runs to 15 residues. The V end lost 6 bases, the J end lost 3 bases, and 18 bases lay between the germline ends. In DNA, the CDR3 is TGTGCCAGCAGCCCATGGGCCGGGACACACTACGAGCAGTACTTC. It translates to CASSPWAGTHYEQYF.

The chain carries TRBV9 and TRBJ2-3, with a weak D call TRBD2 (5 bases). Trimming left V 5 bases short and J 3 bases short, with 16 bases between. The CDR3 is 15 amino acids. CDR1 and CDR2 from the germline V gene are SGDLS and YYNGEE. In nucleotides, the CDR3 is TGTGCCAGCAGGGGGTCCGGGGTCGGTACAGATACGCAGTATTTT. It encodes CASRGSGVGTDTQYF.

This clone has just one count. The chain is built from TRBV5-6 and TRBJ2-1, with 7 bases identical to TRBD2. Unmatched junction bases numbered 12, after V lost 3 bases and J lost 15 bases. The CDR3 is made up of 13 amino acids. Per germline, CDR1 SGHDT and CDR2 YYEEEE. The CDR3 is CASSSLAGVLAFF. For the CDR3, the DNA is TGTGCCAGCAGCTCTTTAGCGGGTGTCTTAGCGTTCTTC.

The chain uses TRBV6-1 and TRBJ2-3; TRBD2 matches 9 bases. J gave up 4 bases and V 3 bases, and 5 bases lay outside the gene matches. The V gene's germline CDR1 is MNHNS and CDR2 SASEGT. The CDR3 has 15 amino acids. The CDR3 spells CASSEREGSADTQYF. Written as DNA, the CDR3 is TGTGCCAGCAGTGAGCGGGAGGGTTCGGCAGATACGCAGTATTTT.

The CDR3 loop reads CAISEFPSGRAGFF. The CDR3 bases are TGTGCCATCAGTGAATTCCCTAGCGGGAGGGCCGGGTTCTTC. The V call is TRBV10-3, the J call TRBJ2-1; 12 bases match TRBD2. With V trimmed by 3 bases and J by 15 bases, 9 bases remained unmatched. CDR1 ENHRY and CDR2 SYGVKD come from the germline V gene. CDR3 size: 14 residues.

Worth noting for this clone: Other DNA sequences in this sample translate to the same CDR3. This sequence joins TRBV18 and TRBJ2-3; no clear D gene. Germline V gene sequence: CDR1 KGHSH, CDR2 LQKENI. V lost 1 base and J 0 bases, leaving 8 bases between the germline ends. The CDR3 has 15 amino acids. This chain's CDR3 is CASSPLAASTDTQYF. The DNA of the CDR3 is TGTGCCAGCTCACCACTAGCAGCTAGCACAGATACGCAGTATTTT.

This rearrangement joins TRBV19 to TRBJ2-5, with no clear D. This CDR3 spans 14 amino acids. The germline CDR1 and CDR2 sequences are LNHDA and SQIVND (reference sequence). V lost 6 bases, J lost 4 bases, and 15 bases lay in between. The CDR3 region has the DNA TGTGCCAGTAGGGATCCAGGATTGGCAGAGACCCAGTACTTC. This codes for CASRDPGLAETQYF.

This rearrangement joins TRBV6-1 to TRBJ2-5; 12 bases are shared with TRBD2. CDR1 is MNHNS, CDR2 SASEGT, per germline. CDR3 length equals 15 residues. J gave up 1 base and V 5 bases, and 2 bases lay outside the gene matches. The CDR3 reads CASSLAGGSQETQYF. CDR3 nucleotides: TGTGCCAGCAGTCTAGCGGGAGGGTCCCAAGAGACCCAGTACTTC.

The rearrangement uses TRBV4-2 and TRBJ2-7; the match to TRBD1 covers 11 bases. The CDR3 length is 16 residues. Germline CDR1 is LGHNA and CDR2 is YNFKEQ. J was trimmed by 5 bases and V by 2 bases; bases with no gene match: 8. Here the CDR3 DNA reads TGTGCCAGCAGCCAAATACCGGGACAGGGGGATCACGAGCAGTACTTC. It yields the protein CASSQIPGQGDHEQYF.

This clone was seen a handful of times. The DNA of the CDR3 is TGTGCCTGGAGTGTAAACTATCCTGAAGCTTTCTTT. This encodes CAWSVNYPEAFF. The V and J genes are TRBV30 and TRBJ1-1; D is ambiguous. The CDR3 has 12 amino acids. Germline V gene data show CDR1 as GTSNPN and CDR2 as SVGIG (reference sequence). V lost 0 bases to trimming and J lost 6 bases, with 8 bases between them.

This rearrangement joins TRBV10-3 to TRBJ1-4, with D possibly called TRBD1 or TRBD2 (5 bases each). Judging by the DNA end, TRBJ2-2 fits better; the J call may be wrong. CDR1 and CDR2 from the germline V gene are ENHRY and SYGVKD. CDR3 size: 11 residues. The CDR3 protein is CAAMGTRELFF. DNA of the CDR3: TGTGCCGCCATGGGGACCCGGGAGCTGTTTTTT.

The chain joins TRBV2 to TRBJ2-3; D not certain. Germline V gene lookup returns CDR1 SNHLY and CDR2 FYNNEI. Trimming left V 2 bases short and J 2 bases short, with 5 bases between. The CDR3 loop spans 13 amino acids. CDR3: CASSESYTDTQYF. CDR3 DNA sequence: TGTGCCAGCAGTGAATCGTACACAGATACGCAGTATTTT.

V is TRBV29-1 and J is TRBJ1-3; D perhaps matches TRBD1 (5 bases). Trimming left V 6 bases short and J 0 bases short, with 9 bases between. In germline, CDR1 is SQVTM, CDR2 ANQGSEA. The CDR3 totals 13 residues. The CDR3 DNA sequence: TGCAGCGTGCAGGGTCGCTCTGGAAACACCATATATTTT. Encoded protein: CSVQGRSGNTIYF. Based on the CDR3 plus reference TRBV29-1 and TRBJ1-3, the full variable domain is SAVISQKPSRDICQRGTSLTIQCQVDSQVTMMFWYRQQPGQSLTLIATANQGSEATYESGFVIDKFPISRPNLTFSTLTVSNMSPEDSSIYLCSVQGRSGNTIYFGEGSWLTVV.

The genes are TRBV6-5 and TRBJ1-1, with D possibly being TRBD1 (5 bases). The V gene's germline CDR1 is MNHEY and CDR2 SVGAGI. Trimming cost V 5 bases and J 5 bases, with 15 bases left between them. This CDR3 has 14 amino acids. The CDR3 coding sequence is TGTGCCAGCAGTCCGAGCGGGGGAAAAACTGAAGCTTTCTTT. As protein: CASSPSGGKTEAFF.

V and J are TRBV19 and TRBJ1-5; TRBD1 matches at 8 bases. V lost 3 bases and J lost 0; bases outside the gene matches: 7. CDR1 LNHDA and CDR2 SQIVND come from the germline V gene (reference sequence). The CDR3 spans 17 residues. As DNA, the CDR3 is TGTGCCAGTAGTATCTCCCAGGGGGCCTATAGCAATCAGCCCCAGCATTTT. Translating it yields CASSISQGAYSNQPQHF.

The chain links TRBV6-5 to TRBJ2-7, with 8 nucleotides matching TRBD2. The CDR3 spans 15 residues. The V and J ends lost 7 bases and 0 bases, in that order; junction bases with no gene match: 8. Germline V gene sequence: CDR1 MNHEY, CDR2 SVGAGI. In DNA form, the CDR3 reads TGTGCCAGCATTGGAGCGGGAGCCAGCTCCTACGAGCAGTACTTC. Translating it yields CASIGAGASSYEQYF.

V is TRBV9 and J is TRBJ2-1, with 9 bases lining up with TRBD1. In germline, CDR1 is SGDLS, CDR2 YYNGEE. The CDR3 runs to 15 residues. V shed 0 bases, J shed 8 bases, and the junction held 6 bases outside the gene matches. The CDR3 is CASSVVTGGRDEQFF. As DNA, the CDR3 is TGTGCCAGCAGCGTAGTGACAGGGGGTAGGGATGAGCAGTTCTTC.

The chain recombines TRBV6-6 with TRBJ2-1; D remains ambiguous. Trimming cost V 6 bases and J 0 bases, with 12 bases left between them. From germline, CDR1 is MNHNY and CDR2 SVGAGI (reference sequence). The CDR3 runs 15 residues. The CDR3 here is CASRVDSTSYNEQFF. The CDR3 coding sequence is TGTGCCAGCAGGGTTGACTCGACCTCCTACAATGAGCAGTTCTTC.

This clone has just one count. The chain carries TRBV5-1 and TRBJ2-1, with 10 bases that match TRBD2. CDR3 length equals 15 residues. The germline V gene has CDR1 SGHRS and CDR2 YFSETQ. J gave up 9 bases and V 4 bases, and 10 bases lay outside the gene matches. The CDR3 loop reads CASSLFEREGSEQFF. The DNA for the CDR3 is TGCGCCAGCAGCCTCTTCGAGCGGGAGGGTAGTGAGCAGTTCTTC.

In nucleotides, the CDR3 is TGTGCCAGCAGCTCCGTTAATCAGCCCCAGCATTTT. Translated: CASSSVNQPQHF. This sequence joins TRBV7-9 and TRBJ1-5; D gene ambiguous. This CDR3 comprises 12 residues. Germline-derived CDR1 and CDR2 are SEHNR and FQNEAQ (reference sequence). The V gene lost 4 bases and the J gene lost 4 bases, with 5 bases spanning the gap.